These T cell receptor beta chains were read from a single sample in a study of OX40 agonist ivuxolimab in advanced cancers. Sequencing used immunoSEQ multiplex PCR; TCRdb keeps in-frame clones, though not all of them. The sample has tens of thousands of clones; nearly 90% are singletons. The source material was CD4+ or CD8+ T cells sorted from blood, sampled in a trial of the OX40 agonist ivuxolimab. All receptors derive from an adult with an advanced solid tumor such as melanoma, head and neck, liver or kidney cancer. Both conserved end residues are part of each CDR3. Each record gives: D gene, clone size, CDR3 length, V gene, J gene, CDR3 DNA, CDR3 protein. The D gene is left open where the match is weak. Size is stated for part of the rows, as once, few or many counts, or as a class when the clone is expanded.

d_gene: -
abundance: once
len: 13
v_gene: TRBV5-6
j_gene: TRBJ2-7
CDR3nt: TGTGCCAGCAGCCGCGGAGGGGGATACGAGCAGTACTTC
CDR3aa: CASSRGGGYEQYF

d_gene: -
abundance: -
len: 17
v_gene: TRBV6-1
j_gene: TRBJ1-5
CDR3nt: TGTGCCAGCAGTGAAGGAGCACAGGGTACGGGCAATCAGCCCCAGCATTTT
CDR3aa: CASSEGAQGTGNQPQHF

d_gene: -
abundance: -
len: 12
v_gene: TRBV7-2
j_gene: TRBJ1-1
CDR3nt: TGTGCCAGCTATTGGGGGGGCACTGAAGCTTTCTTT
CDR3aa: CASYWGGTEAFF

d_gene: -
abundance: -
len: 14
v_gene: TRBV11-3
j_gene: TRBJ2-5
CDR3nt: TGTGCCAGCAGCTTAGAGGGGACTGGAGAGACCCAGTACTTC
CDR3aa: CASSLEGTGETQYF

d_gene: TRBD1
abundance: -
len: 14
v_gene: TRBV9
j_gene: TRBJ2-5
CDR3nt: TGTGCCAGCAGCGTAAGGGGGCTGGGGGAGACCCAGTACTTC
CDR3aa: CASSVRGLGETQYF

d_gene: TRBD2
abundance: -
len: 15
v_gene: TRBV7-9
j_gene: TRBJ2-7
CDR3nt: TGTGCCAGCAGCCCCCGTGGTAGCGGGGGGTACGAGCAGTACTTC
CDR3aa: CASSPRGSGGYEQYF

d_gene: TRBD1
abundance: once
len: 13
v_gene: TRBV5-6
j_gene: TRBJ2-5
CDR3nt: TGTGCCAGCAGCCTGGGACAGGGAGAGACCCAGTACTTC
CDR3aa: CASSLGQGETQYF

d_gene: -
abundance: -
len: 15
v_gene: TRBV10-3
j_gene: TRBJ1-5
CDR3nt: TGTGCCACCCGGACAGATTACTTTAGCAATCAGCCCCAGCATTTT
CDR3aa: CATRTDYFSNQPQHF

d_gene: -
abundance: -
len: 15
v_gene: TRBV6-5
j_gene: TRBJ1-5
CDR3nt: TGTGCCAGCAGTTACCGACAGAATAGCAATCAGCCCCAGCATTTT
CDR3aa: CASSYRQNSNQPQHF

d_gene: -
abundance: -
len: 15
v_gene: TRBV7-8
j_gene: TRBJ2-1
CDR3nt: TGTGCCAGCAGCTTAGGTAGTTCTAGCTACAATGAGCAGTTCTTC
CDR3aa: CASSLGSSSYNEQFF

d_gene: -
abundance: -
len: 14
v_gene: TRBV30
j_gene: TRBJ1-4
CDR3nt: TGTGCCTGGCACGTCGGGGCCGGGGATGAAAAACTGTTTTTT
CDR3aa: CAWHVGAGDEKLFF

d_gene: TRBD2
abundance: -
len: 12
v_gene: TRBV5-6
j_gene: TRBJ2-3
CDR3nt: TGTGCCAGCAGCTTCGGGACTAGTGCGCAGTATTTT
CDR3aa: CASSFGTSAQYF

d_gene: -
abundance: -
len: 16
v_gene: TRBV4-1
j_gene: TRBJ2-4
CDR3nt: TGCGCCAGCAGCCAAGAGGGGGGCCTGGGGGAAAACATTCAGTACTTC
CDR3aa: CASSQEGGLGENIQYF

d_gene: TRBD1
abundance: -
len: 12
v_gene: TRBV6-1
j_gene: TRBJ1-1
CDR3nt: TGTGCCAGCCGGGACAGGCGTGCTGAAGCTTTCTTT
CDR3aa: CASRDRRAEAFF

d_gene: TRBD1
abundance: -
len: 15
v_gene: TRBV11-2
j_gene: TRBJ2-7
CDR3nt: TGTGCCAGCAGCTTAGTGACAGGGTCAAGAGGCGAGCAGTACTTC
CDR3aa: CASSLVTGSRGEQYF

d_gene: -
abundance: -
len: 17
v_gene: TRBV7-9
j_gene: TRBJ2-1
CDR3nt: TGTGCCAGCAGCTTTCCGGGGTTCGGCGGGGCCGAAAATGAGCAGTTCTTC
CDR3aa: CASSFPGFGGAENEQFF

d_gene: -
abundance: -
len: 14
v_gene: TRBV6-5
j_gene: TRBJ2-5
CDR3nt: TGTGCCAGCAGCCACCAGGGTAGAAAAGAGACCCAGTACTTC
CDR3aa: CASSHQGRKETQYF

d_gene: -
abundance: -
len: 13
v_gene: TRBV27
j_gene: TRBJ2-1
CDR3nt: TGTGCCAGCATTGAGGGGGGGGTAGGGGAGCAGTTCTTC
CDR3aa: CASIEGGVGEQFF

d_gene: -
abundance: -
len: 19
v_gene: TRBV4-3
j_gene: TRBJ1-2
CDR3nt: TGCGCCAGCAGCCAAGAAATTGTACGTCCGGACAATTTAAACTATGGCTACACCTTC
CDR3aa: CASSQEIVRPDNLNYGYTF

d_gene: TRBD1
abundance: medium-sized
len: 14
v_gene: TRBV27
j_gene: TRBJ2-7
CDR3nt: TGTGCCAGCAGTATCCGACAGGGGAGGTACGAGCAGTACTTC
CDR3aa: CASSIRQGRYEQYF

d_gene: -
abundance: -
len: 15
v_gene: TRBV27
j_gene: TRBJ1-2
CDR3nt: TGTGCCAGCAGCCGATCGACCTTGGCCGACTATGGCTACACCTTC
CDR3aa: CASSRSTLADYGYTF

d_gene: -
abundance: -
len: 14
v_gene: TRBV7-9
j_gene: TRBJ2-7
CDR3nt: TGTGCCAGCAGCCCACGGGAAGGGTTCTACGAGCAGTACTTC
CDR3aa: CASSPREGFYEQYF

d_gene: -
abundance: -
len: 13
v_gene: TRBV30
j_gene: TRBJ2-3
CDR3nt: TGTGCCTGGAGTTCCCTTAGCACAGATACGCAGTATTTT
CDR3aa: CAWSSLSTDTQYF

d_gene: -
abundance: -
len: 12
v_gene: TRBV21-1
j_gene: TRBJ2-5
CDR3nt: TGTGCCAGACCGGGGTCCCAAGAGACCCAGTACTTC
CDR3aa: CARPGSQETQYF

d_gene: TRBD2
abundance: -
len: 15
v_gene: TRBV27
j_gene: TRBJ2-1
CDR3nt: TGTGCCAGCAGTATAACTAGCGGGGGGGGCAATGAGCAGTTCTTC
CDR3aa: CASSITSGGGNEQFF

d_gene: TRBD2
abundance: -
len: 16
v_gene: TRBV11-1
j_gene: TRBJ2-7
CDR3nt: TGTGCCAGCAGCTTAGAAACGCGGGGGGCCTCCTACGAGCAGTACTTC
CDR3aa: CASSLETRGASYEQYF

d_gene: TRBD1
abundance: once
len: 15
v_gene: TRBV4-3
j_gene: TRBJ2-3
CDR3nt: TGCGCCAGCAGCCTTACGACAGGGGCCACAGATACGCAGTATTTT
CDR3aa: CASSLTTGATDTQYF

d_gene: -
abundance: once
len: 12
v_gene: TRBV28
j_gene: TRBJ2-1
CDR3nt: TGTGCCAGCAGTTTAGGTTGGGATGAGCAGTTCTTC
CDR3aa: CASSLGWDEQFF